This entry lists 7 T cell receptor beta chains sequenced from one sample in a study of T cell repertoires in ileal Crohn's disease. The repertoire was sequenced with immunoSEQ multiplex PCR; TCRdb's copy has only in-frame clones and lacks some. The sample lists 15,000 or so clones; 87% were seen once. The sample was ileal tissue. The receptor set was obtained from an adult with Crohn's disease.

Details on this clone: One end of the junction does not line up with germline, which may come from a read error. Within the sample, other DNA sequences also encode this same CDR3. The CDR3 DNA reads TGTGCCAGCAGTCCCAGGGGAAGGTTTGGTAATTCCCCCCTCCACTTT. Translated: CASSPRGRFGNSPLHF. The chain joins TRBV2 to TRBJ1-6; perhaps TRBD1 as D (6 bases). The CDR3 consists of 16 residues. CDR1 and CDR2 from the germline V gene are SNHLY and FYNNEI.

This clone appeared a few times. V is TRBV6-6 and J is TRBJ1-1; D might be TRBD1 (6 bases). Per the germline V gene, CDR1 is MNHNY and CDR2 is SVGAGI (reference sequence). The CDR3 runs to 14 residues. V gave up 6 bases and J gave up 1 base, with 12 bases separating them. The DNA for the CDR3 is TGTGCCAGCAGACGTTCGACAGGGAACACTGAAGCTTTCTTT. As protein: CASRRSTGNTEAFF.

J is TRBJ2-2 and V is TRBV18; 8 nucleotides line up with TRBD1. This CDR3 comprises 16 residues. CDR1 is KGHSH and CDR2 is LQKENI in the germline V gene. Trimming cost V 3 bases and J 0 bases; bases outside gene matches: 3. CDR3 amino acids: CASSPSGGANTGELFF. The CDR3 DNA reads TGTGCCAGCTCACCGTCAGGGGGCGCGAACACCGGGGAGCTGTTTTTT. Together with reference TRBV18 and TRBJ2-2, the CDR3 gives the full variable domain: NAGVMQNPRHLVRRRGQEARLRCSPMKGHSHVYWYRQLPEEGLKFMVYLQKENIIDESGMPKERFSAEFPKEGPSILRIQQVVRGDSAAYFCASSPSGGANTGELFFGEGSRLTVL.

This clone was picked up a small number of times. The V and J genes are TRBV7-2 and TRBJ2-2; D is unresolved. V dropped 2 bases and J dropped 1 base, with 5 bases sitting between them. Germline V CDR1 and CDR2: SGHTA, FQGNSA. The CDR3 sequence is 14 residues long. CDR3 in DNA: TGTGCCAGCAGCTTATCCCAGAACACCGGGGAGCTGTTTTTT. This encodes CASSLSQNTGELFF.

This clone has just a few counts. This chain links TRBV9 with TRBJ2-1; the match to TRBD2 covers 7 bases. Germline CDR1 is SGDLS and CDR2 is YYNGEE. The CDR3 runs to 16 residues. The V and J ends lost 4 bases and 0 bases, in that order; junction bases with no gene match: 7. The CDR3 is CASSPQAGSSYNEQFF. The CDR3 DNA follows: TGTGCCAGCAGCCCCCAAGCGGGAAGCTCCTACAATGAGCAGTTCTTC. Full variable domain (remainder filled in from reference TRBV9 and TRBJ2-1): DSGVTQTPKHLITATGQRVTLRCSPRSGDLSVYWYQQSLDQGLQFLIQYYNGEERAKGNILERFSAQQFPDLHSELNLSSLELGDSALYFCASSPQAGSSYNEQFFGPGTRLTVL.

This chain joins TRBV19 and TRBJ1-1, with 9 bases identical to TRBD1. The CDR3 covers 14 residues. The V gene's germline CDR1 is LNHDA and CDR2 SQIVND (reference sequence). V was pared by 5 bases and J by 6 bases, with 7 bases of the junction left unmatched. The CDR3 is CASSLTGGGAEAFF. In DNA form, the CDR3 reads TGTGCCAGTAGTCTAACAGGGGGCGGGGCTGAAGCTTTCTTT.

The chain has TRBV7-8 and TRBJ2-7; no definite D call. There are 11 residues in the CDR3. Between the trimmed V and J ends, which lost 4 bases and 2 bases, there was a span of 3 bases. Looked up from germline, CDR1 is SGHVS and CDR2 is FQNEAQ. The CDR3 is CASSSTYEQYF. CDR3 DNA: TGTGCCAGCAGCTCCACCTACGAGCAGTACTTC.